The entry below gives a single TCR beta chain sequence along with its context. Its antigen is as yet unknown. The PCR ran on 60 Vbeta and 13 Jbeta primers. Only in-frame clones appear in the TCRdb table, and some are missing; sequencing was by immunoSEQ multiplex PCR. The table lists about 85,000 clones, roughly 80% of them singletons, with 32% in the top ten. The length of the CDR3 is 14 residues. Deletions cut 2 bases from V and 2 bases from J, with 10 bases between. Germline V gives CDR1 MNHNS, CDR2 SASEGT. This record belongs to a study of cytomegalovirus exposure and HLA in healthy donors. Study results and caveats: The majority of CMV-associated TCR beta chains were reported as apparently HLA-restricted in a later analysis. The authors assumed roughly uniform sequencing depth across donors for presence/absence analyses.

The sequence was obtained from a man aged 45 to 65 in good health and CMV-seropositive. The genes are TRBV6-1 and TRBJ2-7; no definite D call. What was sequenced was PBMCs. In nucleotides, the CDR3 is TGTGCCAGCAGTGAAAGAGGAGTACCCTACGAGCAGTACTTC. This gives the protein CASSERGVPYEQYF.